These 5 T cell receptor beta chains came from one sample sequenced in a study of CDR3 diversity in severe acne. Via MiXCR, TCRdb re-called the PCR reads, giving one row per CDR3 protein. This table has under 95,000 distinct CDR3 sequences, around 50% appearing once. Sequencing input: blood. The source of these receptors is a male donor in good health, serving as a control.

The chain is built from TRBV29-1 and TRBJ2-7, with TRBD2 matching over 14 bases. The ends lost 4 bases at V and 3 bases at J; junction bases unmatched: 2. Germline V gene sequence: CDR1 SQVTM, CDR2 ANQGSEA. The CDR3 is made up of 14 amino acids. CDR3 DNA: TGCAGCGTTGGGGGACTAGCGGGAGACTACGAGCAGTACTTC. It yields the protein CSVGGLAGDYEQYF.

This clonotype was recorded many times. The V gene is TRBV19, the J gene TRBJ1-1; 7 bases line up with TRBD1. CDR1 LNHDA and CDR2 SQIVND come from the germline V gene (reference sequence). With 5 bases clipped from V and 0 bases from J, the junction kept 21 bases outside the gene matches. The CDR3 loop spans 20 amino acids. In DNA form, the CDR3 reads TGTGCCAGTAGTGCGGTCAGACAGGGCTCTAGGGCCTGGGTGAACACTGAAGCTTTCTTT. Residues: CASSAVRQGSRAWVNTEAFF.

V and J are TRBV5-5 and TRBJ1-1; D call uncertain. This CDR3 spans 14 amino acids. CDR1 SGHKS and CDR2 YYEKEE come from the germline V gene (reference sequence). V lost 4 bases to trimming and J lost 0 bases, with 10 bases between them. CDR3: CASSLGSVNTEAFF. The CDR3 DNA is TGTGCCAGCAGCCTGGGGTCCGTGAACACTGAAGCTTTCTTT.

This clonotype was seen a few times. This chain joins TRBV2 and TRBJ1-5, with 12 bases matching TRBD1. The J segment lost 6 bases and the V segment lost 7 bases, leaving 4 bases of the junction unmatched. The CDR3 runs to 14 residues. Germline-derived CDR1 and CDR2 are SNHLY and FYNNEI. The CDR3 DNA sequence: TGTGCCAGCATGGGACAGGGGGCTATTCAGCCCCAGCATTTT. The encoded protein is CASMGQGAIQPQHF.

The chain links TRBV9 to TRBJ1-1; unclear D gene. Germline values: CDR1 SGDLS, CDR2 YYNGEE. Trimming stripped 3 bases from V and 0 bases from J, with 6 bases between. The CDR3 spans 13 residues. The CDR3 DNA follows: TGTGCCAGCAGCGGGGGTGTGAACACTGAAGCTTTCTTT. Protein sequence: CASSGGVNTEAFF.